This TCR beta chain was identified during a study of blood T cell repertoires in COVID-19 (dated by TCRdb to the early 2020s). Regarding the complete study: Samples covering the acute and convalescent phases of COVID-19 were provided by collaborators in the United States, Italy and Spain. The material from the prospective study consisted of cDNA or gDNA derived from T cells, B-cell-depleted T cells, or PBMCs. Subjects who had been exposed to COVID-19, were actively infected with it, or had recovered from it provided the deeply sampled blood TCRbeta repertoires that made up the dataset. The repertoires were made available in a free public database intended to serve as a resource for research on the immune response to SARS-CoV-2. Samples were obtained from the ongoing ImmuneRACE study (first 160 participants) and from about 1,300 subjects provided by 6 global collaborators. The sample metadata nearly always contained a de-identified subject ID, COVID-19 status, age in years and sex. Where available, HLA class I and class II types were obtained from metadata supplied by the sample provider rather than from assay-based typing. Results and caveats for the whole study, not just this receptor: The quantity of clinical and demographic metadata differed by source and by participant and was supplied without curation.

Note on this clone: There is no known antigen for this receptor. Base qualities are not at hand, and no much larger clone is one base apart.

TCRbeta CDR3 regions were amplified from genomic DNA by means of the immunoSEQ Assay, a bias-controlled multiplex PCR. In the authors' own workflow: The number of nucleated cells in each sample was estimated from the amplification of reference gene primers within the assay. To quantify the absolute abundance of each unique TCRbeta CDR3 rearrangement, sequence reads were collapsed and filtered. For each sample, productive Simpson clonality was calculated as the square root of Simpson's diversity index across productive rearrangements. What TCRdb holds here is the immuneACCESS table cut down to in-frame rearrangements. Part of the clones is not present; checked against another copy, under half of the missing clones reflect an unresolved V gene, and the others are unexplained. D and trimming come from the DNA, and the V and J calls and clone size come from that table. The sample data list about 270,000 clones, and around 89% of these were observed just once. The biggest ten clones account for 3% of the sample.

Its CDR3 holds 13 amino acids, cysteine through phenylalanine. Only the CDR3 DNA stays, 39 bases, in frame from base 1. Per the germline V gene (reference sequence), MNHEY is the CDR1 and SMNVEV is the CDR2. V is reduced by 6 bases and J by 3 bases, leaving a spacing of 10 bases between them. Participants in the prospective study were aged roughly 18 to 89 years, lived in some 24 United States geographic areas, and enrolled through a virtual design. In the prospective study, participants were assigned to cohorts based on the clinical history participants reported in a screening survey and a study questionnaire. Recovered participants in ImmuneRACE Cohort 3 were defined as having two consecutive negative NP/OP PCR tests, clearance from a healthcare professional, or resolution of symptoms. In the prospective study, mobile phlebotomists collected whole blood, serum and a nasopharyngeal or oropharyngeal swab from each participant. Over a 2-month period, participants in the prospective study had the option of providing additional blood draws and questionnaires. Before DNA extraction, prospective study blood samples were shipped either frozen or at room temperature.

The rearrangement combines TRBV27 with TRBJ2-3; matching of 6 bases hints at TRBD1 as the D gene. The specimen was PBMCs or T cells enriched from blood (not recorded which). The receptor's source is a woman in her fifties or sixties who had recovered from COVID-19. In nucleotide form, the sequence is TGTGCCAGCAGAACAACAGGGACAGATACGCAGTATTTT. Translated, this is CASRTTGTDTQYF.